Each of the 27 T cell receptor beta chains below was sequenced from the same sample in a study of shared clonotypes between healthy human individuals. TCRdb keeps only in-frame clones here, not all; method: immunoSEQ multiplex PCR. There are more than 1,200,000 clones in the sample; 98% to 99% occur only once, and approximately 0.38% lies in the top ten. Material: naive CD4+ T cells sorted from blood. Regarding subset: CD45RA+ positively selected. The origin of the receptors is a man under 40 in good health.

CDR3 in DNA: TGCGCCAGCAGTTACGGCAGGACCACCGGGGAGCTGTTTTTT. Translated, it gives CASSYGRTTGELFF. The V gene is TRBV5-1, the J gene TRBJ2-2; D is unresolved. The germline V gene encodes CDR1 SGHRS and CDR2 YFSETQ. V was pared by 5 bases and J by 4 bases, with 12 bases between. This CDR3 region has 14 residues.

This clone was detected only once. The rearrangement joins TRBV27 to TRBJ2-1, with D tentatively TRBD2 (6 bases). This CDR3 is built from 16 residues. Germline lookup yields CDR1 MNHEY and CDR2 SMNVEV (reference sequence). Deletions cut 3 bases from V and 3 bases from J, with 15 bases between. The CDR3 nucleotides read TGTGCCAGCAGTTTTGGGGGACTCAACCTCTACAATGAGCAGTTCTTC. Its translation: CASSFGGLNLYNEQFF.

This chain connects TRBV6-5 to TRBJ1-1, with D uncertain. The CDR3 consists of 13 residues. Germline-derived CDR1 and CDR2 are MNHEY and SVGAGI. Between the trimmed V and J ends, which lost 0 bases and 11 bases, there was a span of 13 bases. CDR3 loop: CASSYSSVVVAFF. Here the CDR3 DNA reads TGTGCCAGCAGTTACTCGAGTGTAGTCGTGGCTTTCTTT.

The rearrangement uses TRBV29-1 and TRBJ2-4; D unclear. Germline V gene lookup returns CDR1 SQVTM and CDR2 ANQGSEA. The CDR3 runs 13 residues. V was cut by 6 bases and J by 8 bases, with 17 bases left in between. The CDR3 loop reads CSVGVGSVDIQYF. DNA for the CDR3: TGCAGCGTAGGTGTTGGCTCGGTGGACATTCAGTACTTC. Drawing the rest from reference TRBV29-1 and TRBJ2-4, the complete variable domain is SAVISQKPSRDICQRGTSLTIQCQVDSQVTMMFWYRQQPGQSLTLIATANQGSEATYESGFVIDKFPISRPNLTFSTLTVSNMSPEDSSIYLCSVGVGSVDIQYFGAGTRLSVL.

The chain carries TRBV19 and TRBJ2-1; 7 bases map to TRBD1. The germline gives CDR1 LNHDA, CDR2 SQIVND (reference sequence). Unmatched junction bases numbered 11, after V lost 9 bases and J lost 9 bases. There are 13 residues in the CDR3. CDR3 DNA sequence: TGTGCCAGCGATAGACAGGGAATCGGTGAGCAGTTCTTC. Amino acids: CASDRQGIGEQFF.

This chain connects TRBV28 to TRBJ1-2; weak D call: TRBD1 (6 bases). The CDR3 is made up of 14 amino acids. V lost 5 bases to trimming and J lost 5 bases, with 15 bases between them. Looked up from germline, CDR1 is MDHEN and CDR2 is SYDVKM. The CDR3 sequence: CASSRPGAGYGYTF. The CDR3 DNA follows: TGTGCCAGCAGTCGCCCAGGGGCCGGGTATGGCTACACCTTC.

This rearrangement joins TRBV2 to TRBJ2-7, with a weak D call TRBD2 (5 bases). V shed 3 bases and J shed 4 bases, with 16 bases lying between them. Germline CDR1 and CDR2: SNHLY and FYNNEI. The CDR3 length is 15 residues. The CDR3 spells CASSEGLARLYEQYF. CDR3 nucleotide sequence: TGTGCCAGCAGTGAGGGGTTAGCGCGGTTGTACGAGCAGTACTTC.

This sequence joins TRBV4-3 and TRBJ2-5; TRBD2 agrees at 9 bases. The CDR3 is 20 residues long. With V trimmed by 3 bases and J by 2 bases, 19 bases remained unmatched. Germline CDR1 is LGHNA and CDR2 is YSLEER. CDR3 protein: CASSQASEDAGGPLQETQYF. The CDR3 DNA reads TGCGCCAGCAGCCAGGCGTCTGAGGACGCGGGAGGGCCCTTACAAGAGACCCAGTACTTC.

The V gene is TRBV28, the J gene TRBJ1-5; perhaps TRBD1 as D (5 bases). The germline CDR1 and CDR2 sequences are MDHEN and SYDVKM. This CDR3 has 14 amino acids. V lost 4 bases and J lost 4, with 11 bases in between. The CDR3 DNA reads as TGTGCCAGCAGTTCGAATGCAGGGAATCAGCCCCAGCATTTT. Protein sequence: CASSSNAGNQPQHF. The variable domain in full, with the rest retrieved from reference TRBV28 and TRBJ1-5, is DVKVTQSSRYLVKRTGEKVFLECVQDMDHENMFWYRQDPGLGLRLIYFSYDVKMKEKGDIPEGYSVSREKKERFSLILESASTNQTSMYLCASSSNAGNQPQHFGDGTRLSIL.

This rearrangement joins TRBV28 to TRBJ2-1, with 7 bases that match TRBD1. The CDR3 consists of 16 residues. Per the germline V gene, CDR1 is MDHEN and CDR2 is SYDVKM. V lost 4 bases and J lost 0; bases outside the gene matches: 6. CDR3 coding DNA: TGTGCCAGCAGTTCTCAGGACAGGCACTCCTACAATGAGCAGTTCTTC. It encodes CASSSQDRHSYNEQFF.

The V and J genes are TRBV7-9 and TRBJ1-2, with D unclear. V was cut by 6 bases and J by 3 bases, with 11 bases left in between. CDR1 and CDR2 from the germline V gene are SEHNR and FQNEAQ (reference sequence). This CDR3 spans 13 amino acids. CDR3 residues: CASRPHGDYGYTF. CDR3 bases: TGTGCCAGCAGACCCCACGGGGACTATGGCTACACCTTC.

The chain employs TRBV28 and TRBJ1-1; D unresolved. The CDR3 is 16 amino acids. Germline CDR1 is MDHEN and CDR2 is SYDVKM. V gave up 3 bases and J gave up 0 bases, with 14 bases separating them. The CDR3 reads CASSLFRQLMNTEAFF. As DNA, the CDR3 is TGTGCCAGCAGTTTGTTTCGCCAACTCATGAACACTGAAGCTTTCTTT.

In nucleotides, the CDR3 is TGTGCCAGCAGCCTGGGACTAGCGGGATTAGGGGGAAACAATGAGCAGTTCTTC. This sequence encodes CASSLGLAGLGGNNEQFF. This chain connects TRBV4-2 to TRBJ2-1; 13 nucleotides line up with TRBD2. Per germline, CDR1 LGHNA and CDR2 YNFKEQ. The CDR3 covers 18 residues. Trimming cost V 4 bases and J 5 bases; bases outside gene matches: 11.

V usage is TRBV27 and J usage is TRBJ2-7; possibly TRBD1 or TRBD2 for D (5 bases each). The CDR3 runs to 16 residues. V lost 2 bases to trimming and J lost 0 bases, with 14 bases between them. Germline CDR1 and CDR2: MNHEY and SMNVEV (reference sequence). CDR3 sequence: CASSLGGPSTSYEQYF. The CDR3, as DNA: TGTGCCAGCAGTTTAGGGGGACCATCCACCTCCTACGAGCAGTACTTC.

The chain recombines TRBV6-1 with TRBJ1-2; D is uncertain. Trimming took off 6 bases at V and 5 bases at J, with 10 bases between the two ends. This CDR3 has 12 residues. Germline CDR1 and CDR2: MNHNS and SASEGT. This CDR3 reads CASRPGSYGYTF. CDR3 nucleotides: TGTGCCAGCAGGCCGGGATCTTATGGCTACACCTTC.

In regard to this clone: One end of the junction does not line up with germline, which may come from a read error. The gene calls are TRBV2 and TRBJ1-4, with 10 bases aligning to TRBD1. Per the germline V gene, CDR1 is SNHLY and CDR2 is FYNNEI. CDR3 length: 15 residues. The CDR3 coding sequence is TGTGCCAGCAATGAACCGGGACAGGGGATCGGAAAACTGTTTTTT. Protein product: CASNEPGQGIGKLFF.

The chain has TRBV5-6 and TRBJ2-7; no firm D call. Germline lookup yields CDR1 SGHDT and CDR2 YYEEEE. With 4 bases removed from V and 0 bases from J, the gap between germline ends came to 14 bases. The CDR3 is 15 amino acids. CDR3: CASSINAPSSYEQYF. CDR3 nucleotides: TGTGCCAGCAGCATCAACGCCCCAAGCTCCTACGAGCAGTACTTC.

This chain links TRBV10-1 with TRBJ2-7; weak D call: TRBD1 (5 bases). Germline V gene sequence: CDR1 WNHNN, CDR2 SYGVQD (reference sequence). The CDR3 is made up of 14 amino acids. With 2 bases removed from V and 5 bases from J, the gap between germline ends came to 13 bases. The CDR3 DNA is TGCGCCAGCAGTGAGGTGGGTAGGGGCGACGAGCAGTACTTC. Residues: CASSEVGRGDEQYF.

This clone appeared a single time. The rearrangement joins TRBV27 to TRBJ2-7; D unresolved. The CDR3 spans 16 residues. Trimming removed 6 bases from V and 0 bases from J, with 18 bases in between. Germline V CDR1 and CDR2: MNHEY, SMNVEV (reference sequence). CDR3 loop: CASSGLVKGLSYEQYF. As DNA, the CDR3 is TGTGCCAGCAGCGGCCTTGTAAAGGGCCTCTCCTACGAGCAGTACTTC.

V and J are TRBV18 and TRBJ2-7, with D possibly matching TRBD2 (5 bases). Germline CDR1 reads KGHSH; CDR2 reads LQKENI. V lost 3 bases and J lost 2, with 11 bases in between. The CDR3 runs to 14 residues. The CDR3 DNA is TGTGCCAGCTCACCGGGCGGGTCTCCCTACGAGCAGTACTTC. Its protein is CASSPGGSPYEQYF.

This CDR3 reads CAISERQIDQPQHF. In nucleotides, the CDR3 is TGTGCCATCAGTGAGAGGCAGATAGATCAGCCCCAGCATTTT. The V call is TRBV10-3, the J call TRBJ1-5; D is uncertain. Trimming took 2 bases from V and 5 from J, leaving 10 bases between them. Germline V gene lookup returns CDR1 ENHRY and CDR2 SYGVKD. The CDR3 consists of 14 residues.

The rearrangement joins TRBV7-9 to TRBJ2-2, with unresolved D. The V end was cut by 5 bases, the J end by 3 bases, with 10 bases between. Germline CDR1 and CDR2: SEHNR and FQNEAQ (reference sequence). There are 14 residues in the CDR3. The CDR3 loop reads CASSPPTYTGELFF. The CDR3 DNA reads as TGTGCCAGCAGCCCCCCTACGTACACCGGGGAGCTGTTTTTT. Full variable domain (rest looked up from reference TRBV7-9 and TRBJ2-2): DTGVSQNPRHKITKRGQNVTFRCDPISEHNRLYWYRQTLGQGPEFLTYFQNEAQLEKSRLLSDRFSAERPKGSFSTLEIQRTEQGDSAMYLCASSPPTYTGELFFGEGSRLTVL.

V gene TRBV11-3 combines with J gene TRBJ2-7; D possibly matches TRBD1 or TRBD2 (5 bases each). With 5 bases removed from V and 0 bases from J, the gap between germline ends came to 11 bases. The CDR3 spans 14 residues. CDR1 SGHNT and CDR2 YENEEA come from the germline V gene. CDR3 bases: TGTGCCAGCAGCAAACACGGGACCTCCTACGAGCAGTACTTC. Its protein product is CASSKHGTSYEQYF.

J is TRBJ2-3 and V is TRBV4-2; 9 nucleotides agree with TRBD2. V dropped 0 bases and J dropped 3; count of bases not matched to a gene: 4. CDR1 is LGHNA, CDR2 YNFKEQ, per germline. The CDR3 has 16 amino acids. CDR3 region: CASSQDPAGGTDTQYF. The CDR3 nucleotides are TGTGCCAGCAGCCAAGATCCCGCGGGAGGGACAGATACGCAGTATTTT.

In the case of this clone: In the same sample, other DNA sequences code for this CDR3. The genes are TRBV18 and TRBJ1-2; maybe TRBD1 (5 bases). V lost 3 bases and J 0 bases, leaving 5 bases between the germline ends. CDR1 KGHSH and CDR2 LQKENI come from the germline V gene. The CDR3 totals 13 residues. The CDR3 is CASSPDTNYGYTF. The DNA of the CDR3 is TGTGCCAGCTCACCGGACACTAACTATGGCTACACCTTC.

J is TRBJ1-2 and V is TRBV14, with D perhaps TRBD1 (6 bases). There are 14 residues in the CDR3. V lost 1 base, J lost 7 bases, and 13 bases lay in between. Germline CDR1 is SGHDN and CDR2 is FVKESK. CDR3 in DNA: TGTGCCAGCAGCCAAGTGTCAACAGGGAGTGGCTACACCTTC. It encodes CASSQVSTGSGYTF. The variable domain in full, with the rest retrieved from reference TRBV14 and TRBJ1-2, is EAGVTQFPSHSVIEKGQTVTLRCDPISGHDNLYWYRRVMGKEIKFLLHFVKESKQDESGMPNNRFLAERTGGTYSTLKVQPAELEDSGVYFCASSQVSTGSGYTFGSGTRLTVV.

CDR3 nucleotides: TGTGCCATCAGTGGGACTAGCGGGAACCCAGATACGCAGTATTTT. It is translated as CAISGTSGNPDTQYF. The chain has TRBV10-3 and TRBJ2-3, with TRBD2 identical over 12 bases. After removal of 4 bases from V and 4 bases from J, the junction contained 3 bases not matched to a gene. The CDR3 loop spans 15 amino acids. CDR1 and CDR2 (germline): ENHRY, SYGVKD.